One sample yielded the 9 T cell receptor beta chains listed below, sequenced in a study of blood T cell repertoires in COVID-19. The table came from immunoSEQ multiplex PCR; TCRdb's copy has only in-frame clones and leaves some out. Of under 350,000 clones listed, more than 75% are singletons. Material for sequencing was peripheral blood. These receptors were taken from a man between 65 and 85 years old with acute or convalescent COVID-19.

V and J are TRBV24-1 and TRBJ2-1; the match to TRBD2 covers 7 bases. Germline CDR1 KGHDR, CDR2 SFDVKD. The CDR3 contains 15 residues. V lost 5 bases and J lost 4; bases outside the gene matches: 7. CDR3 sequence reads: CATSVSSGAYNEQFF. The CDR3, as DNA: TGTGCCACCAGTGTATCCAGCGGGGCGTACAATGAGCAGTTCTTC.

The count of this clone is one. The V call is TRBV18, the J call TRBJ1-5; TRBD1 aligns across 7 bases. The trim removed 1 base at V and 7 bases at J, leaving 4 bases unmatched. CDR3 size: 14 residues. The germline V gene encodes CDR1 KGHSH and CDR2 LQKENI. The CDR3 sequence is CASSPQTGDQPQHF. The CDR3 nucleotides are TGTGCCAGCTCACCACAAACAGGGGACCAGCCCCAGCATTTT.

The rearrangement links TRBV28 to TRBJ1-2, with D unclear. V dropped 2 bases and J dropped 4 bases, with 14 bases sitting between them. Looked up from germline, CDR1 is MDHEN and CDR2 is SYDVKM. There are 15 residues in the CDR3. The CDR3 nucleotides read TGTGCCAGCAGTTTAACAATCCAATCCCCCTATGGCTACACCTTC. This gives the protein CASSLTIQSPYGYTF.

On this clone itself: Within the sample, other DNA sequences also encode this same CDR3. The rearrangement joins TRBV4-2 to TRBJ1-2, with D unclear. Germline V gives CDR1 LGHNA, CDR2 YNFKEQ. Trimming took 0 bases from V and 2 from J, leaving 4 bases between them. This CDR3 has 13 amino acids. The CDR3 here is CASSQDLNYGYTF. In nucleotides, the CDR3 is TGTGCCAGCAGCCAAGATTTAAACTATGGCTACACCTTC.

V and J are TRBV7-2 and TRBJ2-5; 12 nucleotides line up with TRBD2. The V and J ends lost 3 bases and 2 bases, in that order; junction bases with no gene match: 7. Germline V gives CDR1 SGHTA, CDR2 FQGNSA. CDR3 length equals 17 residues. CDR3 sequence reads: CASSFRLAGASQETQYF. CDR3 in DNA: TGTGCCAGCAGCTTTCGACTAGCGGGGGCCTCACAAGAGACCCAGTACTTC.

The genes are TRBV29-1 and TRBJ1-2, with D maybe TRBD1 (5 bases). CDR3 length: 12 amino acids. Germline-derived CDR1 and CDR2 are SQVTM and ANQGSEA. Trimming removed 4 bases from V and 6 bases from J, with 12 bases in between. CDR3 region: CSVGQGRDGYTF. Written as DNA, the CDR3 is TGCAGCGTTGGGCAGGGAAGGGATGGCTACACCTTC.

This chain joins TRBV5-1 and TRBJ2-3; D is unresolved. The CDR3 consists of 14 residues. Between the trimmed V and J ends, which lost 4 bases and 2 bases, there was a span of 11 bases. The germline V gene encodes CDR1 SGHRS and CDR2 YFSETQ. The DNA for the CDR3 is TGCGCCAGCAGCCCCCTCCTATTCACAGATACGCAGTATTTT. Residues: CASSPLLFTDTQYF.

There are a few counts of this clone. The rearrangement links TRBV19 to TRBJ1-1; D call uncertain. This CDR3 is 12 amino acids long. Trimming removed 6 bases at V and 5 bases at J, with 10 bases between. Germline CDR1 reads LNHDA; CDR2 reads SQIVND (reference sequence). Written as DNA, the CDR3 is TGTGCCAGTAGGGCCCTAGGAACTGAAGCTTTCTTT. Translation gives CASRALGTEAFF.

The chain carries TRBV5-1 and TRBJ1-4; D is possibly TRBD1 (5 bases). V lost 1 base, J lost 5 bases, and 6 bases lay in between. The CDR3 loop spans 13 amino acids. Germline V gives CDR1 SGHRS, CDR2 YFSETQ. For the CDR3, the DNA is TGCGCCAGCAGCTTGAGACAGAATGAAAAACTGTTTTTT. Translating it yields CASSLRQNEKLFF.